This T cell receptor beta chain was documented in a study of beta chain features in type 1 diabetes. The wider study: Similarity in age, gender and cell yields was seen between patients and healthy donors.

cDNA synthesis used the whole RNA isolate, giving expressed TCRB sequences. Repertoires were generated with immunoSEQ multiplex PCR, while TCRdb's copy carries only in-frame clones and drops some. Of hundreds of thousands of clones listed, roughly a sixth are singletons. Germline V gene sequence: CDR1 SGHDN, CDR2 FVKESK. The CDR3 extends over 13 amino acids. The germline V and J ends were trimmed by 6 bases and 4 bases, with 7 bases remaining between them. Donors contributed one heparinised blood draw apiece, averaging about 116 mL. The authors sorted CD4+ naive, central memory, regulatory and stem cell-like memory cells via CD45RO/CCR7/CD25/CD127/CD95/CD27. The sample holds many counts of this clone.

Sequenced material: naive CD4+ T cells from blood. The rearrangement uses TRBV14 and TRBJ1-6; possibly TRBD1 for D (6 bases). This clonotype originated in a young man in good health. This chain's CDR3 is CASSGQYNSPLHF. For the CDR3, the DNA is TGTGCCAGCAGTGGACAGTATAATTCACCCCTCCACTTT.